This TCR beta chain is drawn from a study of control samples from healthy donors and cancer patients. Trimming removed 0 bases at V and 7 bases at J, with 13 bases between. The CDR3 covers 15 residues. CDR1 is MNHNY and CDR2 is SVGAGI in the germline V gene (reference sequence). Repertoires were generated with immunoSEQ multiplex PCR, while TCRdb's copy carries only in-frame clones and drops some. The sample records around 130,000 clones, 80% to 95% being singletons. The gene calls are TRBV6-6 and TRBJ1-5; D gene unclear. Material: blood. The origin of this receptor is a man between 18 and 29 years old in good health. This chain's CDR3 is CASSYSEVKGQPQHF. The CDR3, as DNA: TGTGCCAGCAGTTACTCGGAGGTTAAGGGCCAGCCCCAGCATTTT.